Following are 26 T cell receptor beta chains from one sample sequenced in a study of shared clonotypes between healthy human individuals. This table comes from immunoSEQ multiplex PCR, and its TCRdb copy is limited to in-frame clones, with some not included. The sample includes roughly 640,000 clones, under 80% of them seen just once. The sample comprised memory CD4+ T cells sorted from blood. Subset specified: CD45RA-negative fraction. Source of these receptors: a woman aged 25-40 years in good health.

The V and J genes are TRBV5-1 and TRBJ1-2, with unresolved D. V was pared by 2 bases and J by 1 base, with 12 bases between. There are 15 residues in the CDR3. Germline CDR1 and CDR2: SGHRS and YFSETQ. CDR3 nucleotides: TGCGCCAGCAGCTTAGGCAGTGCCGATAACTATGGCTACACCTTC. As protein: CASSLGSADNYGYTF.

The V gene is TRBV2, the J gene TRBJ2-5; a weak D match, TRBD2 (6 bases). V lost 3 bases and J lost 1, with 6 bases in between. The CDR3 has 13 amino acids. From germline, CDR1 is SNHLY and CDR2 FYNNEI. CDR3 sequence: CASSEGLQETQYF. The CDR3 DNA is TGTGCCAGCAGTGAGGGACTCCAAGAGACCCAGTACTTC.

On this clone: Other DNA sequences within the sample encode an identical CDR3. The chain joins TRBV19 to TRBJ2-2; 8 bases are shared with TRBD1. The ends lost 4 bases at V and 4 bases at J; junction bases unmatched: 5. The CDR3 is made up of 15 amino acids. Germline V CDR1 and CDR2: LNHDA, SQIVND (reference sequence). The CDR3 DNA reads as TGTGCCAGTAGTACCGGGACAGGAGGCACCGGGGAGCTGTTTTTT. It translates to CASSTGTGGTGELFF.

This clone appeared once. The chain recombines TRBV28 with TRBJ1-4; D may be TRBD1 (5 bases). V was pared by 7 bases and J by 8 bases, with 14 bases between. Germline CDR1 MDHEN, CDR2 SYDVKM. This CDR3 has 13 residues. DNA for the CDR3: TGTGCCAGCAATTCAGGGCAACGAGAAAAACTGTTTTTT. Translated, it gives CASNSGQREKLFF.

The chain has TRBV7-3 and TRBJ2-1, with TRBD2 matching 8 bases. The CDR3 has 15 amino acids. Germline CDR1 and CDR2: SGHTA and FQGTGA. With 2 bases clipped from V and 3 bases from J, the junction kept 3 bases outside the gene matches. CDR3 sequence reads: CASSLGTRSYNEQFF. CDR3 bases: TGTGCCAGCAGCTTAGGGACTAGGAGCTACAATGAGCAGTTCTTC.

As regards this clone: Given a far larger clone just one base away, this is likely a sequencing read error. The chain couples TRBV2 to TRBJ2-3; D uncertain. Germline values: CDR1 SNHLY, CDR2 FYNNEI. Between the trimmed V and J ends, which lost 6 bases and 2 bases, there was a span of 0 bases. CDR3 length: 10 residues. The CDR3 coding sequence is TGTGCCAGCAGCACAGATACGCAGTATTTT. It is translated as CASSTDTQYF.

This clone was seen repeatedly, ten times or more. The sample carries other DNA sequences with the same CDR3. The V and J genes are TRBV2 and TRBJ2-6; D remains unclear. V lost 2 bases to trimming and J lost 2 bases, with 4 bases between them. The germline gives CDR1 SNHLY, CDR2 FYNNEI. The CDR3 covers 14 residues. The CDR3 loop is CASSERAGANVLTF. In DNA form, the CDR3 reads TGTGCCAGCAGTGAACGGGCTGGGGCCAACGTCCTGACTTTC.

Of note for this clone: Other DNA sequences in the same sample also yield this CDR3. The V call is TRBV5-4, the J call TRBJ2-5; 10 positions agree with TRBD2. The junction had 8 bases not matched to a gene; V was cut back by 4 bases and J by 5 bases. CDR1 is SGHNT, CDR2 YYREEE, per germline (reference sequence). This CDR3 is 15 amino acids long. The CDR3 protein is CASSRAGGPGETQYF. Written as DNA, the CDR3 is TGTGCCAGCAGCAGAGCGGGAGGGCCCGGGGAGACCCAGTACTTC.

The chain employs TRBV21-1 and TRBJ2-7; TRBD2, as called in the table, went unchecked against the DNA. TRBV21-1 is classified as a pseudogene. The CDR3 consists of 18 residues. DNA for the CDR3: TGTGCCACTACTAAGGAGACTAGCGGGAGGCCCTCGGGCTACGAGCAGTACTTC. It codes for CATTKETSGRPSGYEQYF.

The chain combines TRBV5-1 with TRBJ2-7, with 10 bases matching TRBD1. CDR3 length: 14 amino acids. The trim removed 3 bases at V and 4 bases at J, leaving 4 bases unmatched. Per the germline V gene, CDR1 is SGHRS and CDR2 is YFSETQ. This chain's CDR3 is CASSSGTGEYEQYF. CDR3 coding DNA: TGCGCCAGCAGCTCCGGGACAGGGGAATACGAGCAGTACTTC.

The chain uses TRBV6-6 and TRBJ1-1, with D tentatively TRBD1 (5 bases). The CDR3 runs 13 residues. Trimming cost V 2 bases and J 3 bases, with 7 bases left between them. The germline gives CDR1 MNHNY, CDR2 SVGAGI (reference sequence). Here the CDR3 reads CASSYEGDTEAFF. DNA for the CDR3: TGTGCCAGCAGTTACGAAGGGGACACTGAAGCTTTCTTT.

V gene TRBV19 combines with J gene TRBJ2-5; possibly TRBD2 for D (5 bases). Germline V CDR1 and CDR2: LNHDA, SQIVND (reference sequence). The CDR3 has 14 residues. Trimming took 5 bases from V and 1 from J, leaving 11 bases between them. In nucleotides, the CDR3 is TGTGCCAGTAGTTCTACGGGGATCCAAGAGACCCAGTACTTC. Amino acid sequence: CASSSTGIQETQYF. Full variable domain (missing parts from reference TRBV19 and TRBJ2-5): DGGITQSPKYLFRKEGQNVTLSCEQNLNHDAMYWYRQDPGQGLRLIYYSQIVNDFQKGDIAEGYSVSREKKESFPLTVTSAQKNPTAFYLCASSSTGIQETQYFGPGTRLLVL.

V is TRBV7-2 and J is TRBJ2-7; D uncertain. Trimming pared 8 bases from V and 6 bases from J, leaving 14 bases between. The CDR3 has 12 amino acids. Germline values: CDR1 SGHTA, CDR2 FQGNSA. This chain's CDR3 is CASSKTLGEQYF. The CDR3 nucleotides read TGTGCCAGCTCCAAGACCCTTGGCGAGCAGTACTTC.

The chain joins TRBV10-3 to TRBJ1-1; D possibly corresponds to TRBD1 (5 bases). Trimming cost V 4 bases and J 5 bases, with 11 bases left between them. The CDR3 sequence is 13 residues long. In germline, CDR1 is ENHRY, CDR2 SYGVKD. CDR3: CAISVPGGTEAFF. The CDR3 coding sequence is TGTGCCATCAGTGTGCCCGGGGGAACTGAAGCTTTCTTT.

The gene calls are TRBV18 and TRBJ1-5; D ambiguous. Germline lookup yields CDR1 KGHSH and CDR2 LQKENI. The V end was cut by 3 bases, the J end by 6 bases, with 18 bases between. The CDR3 sequence is 16 residues long. The CDR3 reads CASSPQERVSGQPQHF. In DNA, the CDR3 is TGTGCCAGCTCACCCCAGGAACGGGTCTCGGGTCAGCCCCAGCATTTT.

This clone was seen a single time. The chain recombines TRBV4-1 with TRBJ1-4; D is ambiguous. Trimming left V 6 bases short and J 5 bases short, with 16 bases between. Germline V gives CDR1 MGHRA, CDR2 YSYEKL. This CDR3 comprises 15 residues. The CDR3 DNA follows: TGCGCCAGCAGGCAGATTGGGATGGCGAATGAAAAACTGTTTTTT. This sequence encodes CASRQIGMANEKLFF.

CDR3 DNA sequence: TGCGCCAGCAGCTTGGGAGCGGGAGCTGTTTACGAGCAGTACTTC. Amino acid sequence: CASSLGAGAVYEQYF. This chain joins TRBV5-1 and TRBJ2-7; 8 bases fit TRBD2. Losses at the gene ends were 0 bases for V and 4 bases for J; bases not matched to a gene: 6. There are 15 residues in the CDR3. The V gene's germline CDR1 is SGHRS and CDR2 YFSETQ.

There are a few counts of this clone. The chain combines TRBV25-1 with TRBJ2-7; D unresolved. This CDR3 comprises 11 residues. Trimming took off 4 bases at V and 2 bases at J, with 3 bases between the two ends. The germline V gene has CDR1 MGHDK and CDR2 SYGVNS. CDR3 residues: CASSGPYEQYF. The CDR3 DNA sequence: TGTGCCAGCAGTGGGCCCTACGAGCAGTACTTC.

The chain combines TRBV5-1 with TRBJ1-2; TRBD1 is a possible D gene (5 bases). CDR3 size: 15 residues. CDR1 and CDR2 from the germline V gene are SGHRS and YFSETQ. V lost 4 bases and J lost 4, with 17 bases in between. The CDR3 sequence: CASSRMVGQGYGYTF. CDR3 coding DNA: TGCGCCAGCAGCCGGATGGTGGGGCAGGGCTATGGCTACACCTTC.

This chain links TRBV7-2 with TRBJ2-2, with 15 bases identical to TRBD2. V shed 2 bases and J 2 bases; nucleotides not matched to a gene: 6. The CDR3 spans 19 residues. Germline loops: CDR1 SGHTA, CDR2 FQGNSA. CDR3 region: CASSLFGLAGGKNTGELFF. The CDR3 nucleotides are TGTGCCAGCAGCTTATTCGGACTAGCGGGAGGGAAAAACACCGGGGAGCTGTTTTTT. The whole variable domain, filled in from reference TRBV7-2 and TRBJ2-2, reads GAGVSQSPSNKVTEKGKDVELRCDPISGHTALYWYRQSLGQGLEFLIYFQGNSAPDKSGLPSDRFSAERTGGSVSTLTIQRTQQEDSAVYLCASSLFGLAGGKNTGELFFGEGSRLTVL.

V and J are TRBV5-1 and TRBJ2-1; 7 nucleotides align to TRBD2. Germline V gives CDR1 SGHRS, CDR2 YFSETQ. This CDR3 spans 16 amino acids. Unmatched junction bases numbered 15, after V lost 0 bases and J lost 12 bases. DNA of the CDR3: TGCGCCAGCAGCTTGGGTGGGGACTATACCCTCCCAGGGCAGTTCTTC. Its protein is CASSLGGDYTLPGQFF.

The chain recombines TRBV19 with TRBJ2-3; 14 bases map to TRBD2. Trimming at V came to 3 bases and at J to 5 bases, leaving 7 bases not matched to a gene. Germline V CDR1 and CDR2: LNHDA, SQIVND (reference sequence). This CDR3 spans 17 amino acids. The CDR3 sequence: CASSMRLAGGPGDTQYF. The CDR3 DNA reads as TGTGCCAGTAGTATGCGACTAGCGGGAGGGCCTGGAGATACGCAGTATTTT.

In this sample, this clone turned up a few times. The chain links TRBV5-4 to TRBJ2-3; 10 nucleotides match TRBD2. Germline CDR1 is SGHNT and CDR2 is YYREEE (reference sequence). Losses at the gene ends were 4 bases for V and 2 bases for J; bases not matched to a gene: 4. CDR3 length: 15 amino acids. For the CDR3, the DNA is TGTGCCAGCAGCCGGGGACTAGCGACCACAGATACGCAGTATTTT. Encoded protein: CASSRGLATTDTQYF.

This clone was detected ten times or more. The rearrangement joins TRBV28 to TRBJ2-7; 8 nucleotides line up with TRBD2. Germline CDR1 is MDHEN and CDR2 is SYDVKM. V shed 3 bases and J 5 bases; nucleotides not matched to a gene: 9. This CDR3 is 15 amino acids long. The CDR3 region has the DNA TGTGCCAGCAGTTTCGGACTAGCCCCGCCTGACGAGCAGTACTTC. Translating gives CASSFGLAPPDEQYF.

The chain couples TRBV5-4 to TRBJ2-7; 12 nucleotides line up with TRBD1. CDR1 and CDR2 (germline): SGHNT, YYREEE (reference sequence). Trimming removed 4 bases from V and 5 bases from J; junction bases left unmatched: 7. The CDR3 is 15 amino acids. The DNA for the CDR3 is TGTGCCAGCAGCGAGGGACAGGGGGCTCCCAACGAGCAGTACTTC. It specifies CASSEGQGAPNEQYF.

This chain joins TRBV5-1 and TRBJ2-4, with TRBD1 as a possible D gene (8 bases). CDR3 size: 20 residues. CDR1 is SGHRS and CDR2 is YFSETQ in the germline V gene. V was trimmed by 1 base and J by 4 bases, leaving 27 bases between them. DNA of the CDR3: TGCGCCAGCAGCTTGAGTGGGAGGGGGACAGGTCCGCCCGGTAAAAACATTCAGTACTTC. It yields the protein CASSLSGRGTGPPGKNIQYF.